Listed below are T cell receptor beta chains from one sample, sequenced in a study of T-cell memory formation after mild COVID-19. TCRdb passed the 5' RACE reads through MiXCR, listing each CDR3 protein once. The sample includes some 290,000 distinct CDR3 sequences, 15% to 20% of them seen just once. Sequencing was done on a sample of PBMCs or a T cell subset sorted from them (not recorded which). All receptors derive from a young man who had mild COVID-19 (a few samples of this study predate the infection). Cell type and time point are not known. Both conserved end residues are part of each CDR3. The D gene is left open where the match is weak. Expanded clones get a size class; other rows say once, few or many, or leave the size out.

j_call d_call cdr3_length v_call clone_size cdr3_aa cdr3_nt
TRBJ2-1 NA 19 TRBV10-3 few CAISERREKLAPTYNEQFF TGTGCCATCAGTGAGAGGAGGGAAAAACTAGCACCTACCTACAATGAGCAGTTCTTC
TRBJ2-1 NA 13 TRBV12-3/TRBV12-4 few CASSSAWTNEQFF TGTGCCAGCAGCAGCGCCTGGACTAATGAGCAGTTCTTC
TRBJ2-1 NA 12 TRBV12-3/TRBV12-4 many CASSQKPNEQFF TGTGCCAGCAGCCAAAAGCCCAATGAGCAGTTCTTC
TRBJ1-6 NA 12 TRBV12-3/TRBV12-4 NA CASSNPQAPLHF TGTGCCAGCAGTAACCCACAAGCACCCCTCCACTTT
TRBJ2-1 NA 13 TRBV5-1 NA CASSLNGPNEQFF TGCGCCAGCAGCTTGAACGGGCCCAATGAGCAGTTCTTC
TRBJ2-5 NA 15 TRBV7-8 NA CASGGEGATPETQYF TGTGCCAGCGGGGGGGAGGGGGCCACGCCGGAGACCCAGTACTTC
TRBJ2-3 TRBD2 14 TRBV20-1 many CSALAGDYTDTQYF TGCAGTGCTCTAGCGGGCGACTACACAGATACGCAGTATTTT
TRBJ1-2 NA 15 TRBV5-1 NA CASSSGQNPNYGYTF TGCGCCAGCAGCTCAGGACAGAATCCAAACTATGGCTACACCTTC
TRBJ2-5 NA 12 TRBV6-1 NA CASSVTGETQYF TGTGCCAGCAGTGTCACGGGGGAGACCCAGTACTTC
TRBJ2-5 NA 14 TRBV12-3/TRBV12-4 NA CASSFLPDKETQYF TGTGCCAGCAGTTTTCTCCCGGATAAAGAGACCCAGTACTTC
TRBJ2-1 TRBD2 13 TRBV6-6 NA CASRLAGDSEQFF TGTGCCAGCAGGCTAGCGGGGGATAGTGAGCAGTTCTTC
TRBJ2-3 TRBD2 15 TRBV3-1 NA CASSQLAGVADTQYF TGTGCCAGCAGCCAACTAGCGGGGGTAGCAGATACGCAGTATTTT
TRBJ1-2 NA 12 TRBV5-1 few CASSHPQGSYTF TGCGCCAGCAGCCATCCACAGGGTAGTTACACCTTC
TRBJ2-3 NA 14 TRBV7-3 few CASSPRGAEDTQYF TGTGCCAGCAGCCCAAGGGGGGCGGAGGATACGCAGTATTTT
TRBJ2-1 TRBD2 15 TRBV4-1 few CASSQLAGGYNEQFF TGCGCCAGCAGTCAACTAGCGGGGGGCTACAATGAGCAGTTCTTC
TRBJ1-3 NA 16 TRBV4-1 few CASSQVGGDAGNTIYF TGCGCCAGCAGCCAGGTGGGGGGAGACGCTGGAAACACCATATATTTT
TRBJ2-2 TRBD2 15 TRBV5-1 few CASSFSGRDTGELFF TGCGCCAGCAGCTTTTCCGGGAGGGACACCGGGGAGCTGTTTTTT
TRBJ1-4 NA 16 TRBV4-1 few CASSQLPLATNEKLFF TGCGCCAGCAGCCAACTCCCCCTTGCAACTAATGAAAAACTGTTTTTT
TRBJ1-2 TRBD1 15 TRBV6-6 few CASSYGQGTIYGYTF TGTGCCAGCAGTTACGGACAGGGGACGATCTATGGCTACACCTTC
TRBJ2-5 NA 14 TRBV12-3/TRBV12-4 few CASSFLGAQETQYF TGTGCCAGCAGTTTTCTCGGGGCCCAAGAGACCCAGTACTTC
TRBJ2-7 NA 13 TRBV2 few CASSGNAAYEQYF TGTGCCAGCAGTGGCAATGCCGCCTACGAGCAGTACTTC
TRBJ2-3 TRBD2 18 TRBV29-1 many CSVEEWTSGGRATDTQYF TGCAGCGTTGAAGAATGGACTAGCGGGGGCCGGGCGACAGATACGCAGTATTTT
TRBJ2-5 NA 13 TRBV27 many CASSPTIGVLRYF TGTGCCAGCAGCCCGACGATAGGGGTCCTTCGTTATTTC
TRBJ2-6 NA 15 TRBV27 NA CASSLSRHGANVLTF TGTGCCAGCAGCCTTTCGCGTCATGGGGCCAACGTCCTGACTTTC
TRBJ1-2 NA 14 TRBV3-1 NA CASSPRIGAYGYTF TGTGCCAGCAGCCCCCGAATAGGGGCCTATGGCTACACCTTC
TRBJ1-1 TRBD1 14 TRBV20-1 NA CSALDRGGIGEAFF TGCAGTGCCCTGGACAGGGGAGGGATTGGTGAAGCTTTCTTT
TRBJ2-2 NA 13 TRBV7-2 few CASSALNFGELFF TGTGCCAGCAGCGCATTAAACTTCGGGGAGCTGTTTTTT
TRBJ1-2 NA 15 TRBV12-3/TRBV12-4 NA CASSLKRVTNYGYTF TGTGCCAGCAGTTTGAAGAGGGTAACTAACTATGGCTACACCTTC
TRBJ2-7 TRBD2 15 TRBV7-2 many CASSSQALAVGEQYF TGTGCCAGCAGCTCCCAAGCTCTAGCGGTGGGAGAGCAGTACTTC
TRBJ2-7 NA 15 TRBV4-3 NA CASSQESSGSYEQYF TGCGCCAGCAGCCAAGAGAGTAGCGGCTCCTACGAGCAGTACTTC
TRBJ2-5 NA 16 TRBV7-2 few CASSFPYAGGRETQYF TGTGCCAGCAGTTTCCCTTACGCAGGGGGGAGAGAGACCCAGTACTTC
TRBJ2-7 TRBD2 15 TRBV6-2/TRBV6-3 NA CASSYSSGGPYEQYF TGTGCCAGCAGTTACTCGTCGGGGGGGCCCTACGAGCAGTACTTC
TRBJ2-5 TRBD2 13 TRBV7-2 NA CASSGGGTETQYF TGTGCCAGCAGCGGGGGGGGTACAGAGACCCAGTACTTC
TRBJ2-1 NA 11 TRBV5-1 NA CASKGAAEQFF TGCGCCAGCAAGGGAGCCGCTGAGCAGTTCTTC
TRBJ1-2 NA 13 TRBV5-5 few CASSLRQLYGYTF TGTGCCAGCAGCTTGAGACAGCTATATGGCTACACCTTC